Below, 32 T cell receptor beta chains from the same sample are listed, as sequenced in a study of blood T cells in healthy people across ages. For the second PCR, which ran for roughly 6 to 12 cycles, a sample-barcoded 5' primer and a J-beta primer mix were used. TCRdb re-derived calls from the 5' RACE reads in MiXCR, one entry per CDR3 protein. The sample lists about 1.6 million distinct CDR3 sequences, about 31% occurring once. Sequencing used blood. These receptor sequences come from a woman aged 30 to 39 in good health.

This clonotype was picked up many times. The chain recombines TRBV6-2 or TRBV6-3 with TRBJ2-5; weak D call: TRBD2 (5 bases). Trimming pared 4 bases from V and 7 bases from J, leaving 7 bases between. The length of the CDR3 is 11 residues. The germline V gene has CDR1 MNHEY and CDR2 SVGEGT. The CDR3 reads CASSLGVTQYF. The DNA for the CDR3 is TGTGCCAGCAGTTTGGGAGTGACCCAGTACTTC.

The V and J genes are TRBV28 and TRBJ2-1, with 10 nucleotides matching TRBD2. From germline, CDR1 is MDHEN and CDR2 SYDVKM. There are 17 residues in the CDR3. The junction had 9 bases not matched to a gene; V was cut back by 6 bases and J by 1 base. The CDR3 loop reads CASSLLAGPASYNEQFF. CDR3 nucleotides: TGTGCCAGCAGCCTACTAGCGGGGCCGGCTTCCTACAATGAGCAGTTCTTC.

There are a few counts of this clonotype. This chain uses TRBV10-2 with TRBJ2-7; 7 positions match TRBD2. The J call may be incorrect, as the DNA end agrees better with TRBJ2-5. This CDR3 region has 14 residues. CDR1 and CDR2 from the germline V gene are WSHSY and SAAADI. In DNA, the CDR3 is TGCGCCAGCAGTGCCGGGACTAAACTGGAGACCCAGTACTTC. It codes for CASSAGTKLETQYF.

The J gene is TRBJ2-1, the V gene TRBV12-3 or TRBV12-4; 8 nucleotides agree with TRBD2. The CDR3 sequence is 16 residues long. Trimming cost V 6 bases and J 2 bases; bases outside gene matches: 9. CDR3 sequence (DNA): TGTGCCAGCAGGCTCTCGGGGGGGGCGGCCTACAATGAGCAGTTCTTC. As protein: CASRLSGGAAYNEQFF.

The chain couples TRBV7-8 to TRBJ1-5; D uncertain. Germline assignment: CDR1 SGHVS and CDR2 FQNEAQ. Between the trimmed V and J ends, which lost 5 bases and 2 bases, there was a span of 13 bases. The CDR3 spans 15 residues. The CDR3, as DNA: TGTGCCAGCAGCAACGGTAGTTGGGGCAATCAGCCCCAGCATTTT. Residues: CASSNGSWGNQPQHF. The whole variable domain, remainder taken from reference TRBV7-8 and TRBJ1-5, is GAGVSQSPRYKVAKRGQDVALRCDPISGHVSLFWYQQALGQGPEFLTYFQNEAQLDKSGLPSDRFFAERPEGSVSTLKIQRTQQEDSAVYLCASSNGSWGNQPQHFGDGTRLSIL.

This clonotype has only a few counts. The germline gene is not matched at one end of the junction; a read error may be the cause. The V call is TRBV4-1, the J call TRBJ1-2; D gene ambiguous. CDR1 is MGHRA, CDR2 YSYEKL, per germline. This CDR3 has 13 residues. The CDR3 loop reads CASSQATDYSYTF. In nucleotides, the CDR3 is TGCGCCAGCAGCCAAGCTACGGACTATAGCTACACCTTC.

DNA for the CDR3: TGCGCCAGCAGCTTCCAATCGGAGAACACCGGGGAGCTGTTTTTT. This codes for CASSFQSENTGELFF. The chain joins TRBV5-1 to TRBJ2-2, with D unclear. The V end lost 2 bases, the J end lost 1 base, and 9 bases lay between the germline ends. The germline V gene encodes CDR1 SGHRS and CDR2 YFSETQ. This CDR3 has 15 amino acids.

This chain links TRBV9 with TRBJ2-5, with TRBD2 matching 11 bases. V lost 3 bases to trimming and J lost 1 base; unmatched junction nucleotides: 5. Looked up from germline, CDR1 is SGDLS and CDR2 is YYNGEE. The CDR3 is 16 amino acids. CDR3 in amino acids: CASSGGLAEPQETQYF. The CDR3 DNA is TGTGCCAGCAGCGGGGGACTAGCGGAGCCCCAAGAGACCCAGTACTTC.

This clonotype appeared a few times. The J gene is TRBJ2-1, the V gene TRBV20-1; TRBD2 agrees at 11 bases. Germline CDR1 is DFQATT and CDR2 is SNEGSKA (reference sequence). With V trimmed by 4 bases and J by 6 bases, 5 bases remained unmatched. The CDR3 has 14 amino acids. CDR3 loop: CSATLSGRANEQFF. For the CDR3, the DNA is TGCAGTGCTACTCTTAGCGGGAGGGCCAATGAGCAGTTCTTC.

V and J are TRBV20-1 and TRBJ2-7; D is uncertain. Per the germline V gene, CDR1 is DFQATT and CDR2 is SNEGSKA (reference sequence). CDR3 length: 13 residues. Trimming took off 3 bases at V and 2 bases at J, with 11 bases between the two ends. The CDR3 reads CSASARSPYEQYF. DNA for the CDR3: TGCAGTGCTAGCGCCCGGAGCCCCTACGAGCAGTACTTC.

This clonotype was seen a few times. The chain joins TRBV10-1 to TRBJ2-7, with TRBD1 matching 10 bases. After removal of 0 bases from V and 3 bases from J, the junction contained 5 bases not matched to a gene. This CDR3 contains 16 residues. Germline values: CDR1 WNHNN, CDR2 SYGVQD (reference sequence). The CDR3: CASSESRGTGVYEQYF. Written as DNA, the CDR3 is TGCGCCAGCAGTGAGTCTAGAGGGACAGGGGTCTACGAGCAGTACTTC.

This clonotype has at least ten counts. The gene calls are TRBV7-9 and TRBJ2-7; 8 nucleotides agree with TRBD2. CDR3 size: 13 residues. Germline V gene data show CDR1 as SEHNR and CDR2 as FQNEAQ (reference sequence). Trimming at V came to 5 bases and at J to 3 bases, leaving 3 bases not matched to a gene. The CDR3 spells CASSAGGDYEQYF. CDR3 DNA sequence: TGTGCCAGCAGCGCCGGGGGGGACTACGAGCAGTACTTC.

This sequence joins TRBV27 and TRBJ2-7; 7 nucleotides line up with TRBD2. The J call may be mistaken, given a closer DNA end match to TRBJ2-5. This CDR3 has 17 residues. Germline V CDR1 and CDR2: MNHEY, SMNVEV (reference sequence). The CDR3: CASSTMYGGSVSETQYF. The CDR3 DNA reads TGTGCCAGCAGCACTATGTACGGCGGGAGTGTCTCGGAGACCCAGTACTTC.

The V gene is TRBV29-1, the J gene TRBJ1-2; no definite D call. V shed 4 bases and J shed 8 bases, with 11 bases lying between them. The CDR3 runs 11 residues. Germline lookup yields CDR1 SQVTM and CDR2 ANQGSEA. CDR3 coding DNA: TGCAGCGTTGTAGTCCTCGGAGGCTACACCTTC. Residues: CSVVVLGGYTF.

This clonotype was seen many times. At one end, the junction sequence differs from germline, possibly due to a read error. V gene TRBV5-1 combines with J gene TRBJ2-1, with D unclear. Germline V CDR1 and CDR2: SGHRS, YFSETQ. The CDR3 runs 15 residues. The CDR3 sequence is CASSLVLSSYNEQFF. Here the CDR3 DNA reads TGTGCCAGCAGCTTAGTCCTCAGCTCCTACAATGAGCAGTTCTTC.

In this sample, this clonotype turned up many times. The chain employs TRBV7-2 and TRBJ2-3; D unresolved. The V end was cut by 8 bases, the J end by 4 bases, with 10 bases between. CDR3 length equals 12 residues. The germline CDR1 and CDR2 sequences are SGHTA and FQGNSA. This CDR3 is CASRALADTQYF. Written as DNA, the CDR3 is TGTGCCAGCCGGGCTCTGGCAGATACGCAGTATTTT.

The chain uses TRBV7-2 and TRBJ2-6, with a possible D match to TRBD2 (5 bases). CDR3 size: 17 residues. V was trimmed by 2 bases and J by 2 bases, leaving 13 bases between them. Germline lookup yields CDR1 SGHTA and CDR2 FQGNSA. CDR3: CASSLLKTTTGANVLTF. CDR3 nucleotides: TGTGCCAGCAGCTTACTAAAGACTACCACTGGGGCCAACGTCCTGACTTTC.

The chain joins TRBV2 to TRBJ1-1; D gene unclear. The CDR3 totals 16 residues. The germline V and J ends were trimmed by 6 bases and 1 base, with 18 bases remaining between them. Germline CDR1 SNHLY, CDR2 FYNNEI. CDR3 sequence: CASRRELGMGNTEAFF. CDR3 DNA: TGTGCCAGCAGGCGGGAGTTAGGGATGGGGAACACTGAAGCTTTCTTT.

This chain connects TRBV4-1 to TRBJ2-3; TRBD2 is a possible D gene (6 bases). V dropped 1 base and J dropped 8 bases, with 13 bases sitting between them. The CDR3 extends over 14 amino acids. Germline CDR1 reads MGHRA; CDR2 reads YSYEKL. The DNA for the CDR3 is TGCGCCAGCAGCCAAGTAACCGGGCGGGGTACGCAGTATTTT. The encoded protein is CASSQVTGRGTQYF.

In this sample, this clonotype turned up many times. This chain connects TRBV6-1 to TRBJ2-3; no firm D call. V lost 3 bases, J lost 2 bases, and 6 bases lay in between. Germline V gives CDR1 MNHNS, CDR2 SASEGT. This CDR3 is built from 13 residues. The DNA of the CDR3 is TGTGCCAGCAGTGAGGTCTTCACAGATACGCAGTATTTT. It specifies CASSEVFTDTQYF.

There are a few counts of this clonotype. V is TRBV20-1 and J is TRBJ2-7; maybe TRBD2 (6 bases). The CDR3 spans 16 residues. Germline V gene sequence: CDR1 DFQATT, CDR2 SNEGSKA (reference sequence). With 1 base removed from V and 5 bases from J, the gap between germline ends came to 21 bases. The CDR3 is CSARALAVLILDEQYF. CDR3 bases: TGCAGTGCTAGAGCACTAGCCGTACTTATCCTTGACGAGCAGTACTTC.

This chain links TRBV7-3 with TRBJ2-1; TRBD2 might be the D (6 bases). Germline V gives CDR1 SGHTA, CDR2 FQGTGA. The CDR3 sequence is 12 residues long. V was clipped by 8 bases and J by 6 bases, with 11 bases between them. CDR3 DNA: TGTGCCAGCGGACGGGAGACCAATGAGCAGTTCTTC. Protein: CASGRETNEQFF.

The gene calls are TRBV3-1 and TRBJ2-1; D possibly corresponds to TRBD2 (6 bases). Germline-derived CDR1 and CDR2 are LGHDT and YNNKEL (reference sequence). This CDR3 spans 15 amino acids. V was pared by 5 bases and J by 3 bases, with 14 bases between. This chain's CDR3 is CASSSGLLDYNEQFF. In nucleotides, the CDR3 is TGTGCCAGCAGCTCGGGACTCCTGGACTACAATGAGCAGTTCTTC.

The chain combines TRBV20-1 with TRBJ1-1; TRBD1 matches at 8 bases. CDR3 length: 13 amino acids. Germline trimming cut 7 bases from V and 4 bases from J; bases unmatched to any gene: 8. Germline CDR1 DFQATT, CDR2 SNEGSKA (reference sequence). For the CDR3, the DNA is TGCAGTGGTCCCCACGGGACAGGCACTGAAGCTTTCTTT. It yields the protein CSGPHGTGTEAFF.

The genes are TRBV4-1 and TRBJ2-7; D ambiguous. The CDR3 totals 16 residues. V lost 1 base and J lost 1, with 14 bases in between. Per germline, CDR1 MGHRA and CDR2 YSYEKL. DNA of the CDR3: TGCGCCAGCAGCCAAGTTTCGGCGGCTTCTTCCTACGAGCAGTACTTC. This encodes CASSQVSAASSYEQYF.

The rearrangement uses TRBV27 and TRBJ2-3; D uncertain. The CDR3 runs to 13 residues. The ends were cut back, 4 bases at V and 6 bases at J, with 11 bases in the middle. Looked up from germline, CDR1 is MNHEY and CDR2 is SMNVEV (reference sequence). The DNA for the CDR3 is TGTGCCAGCAGTTCCACGACTGAGGATACGCAGTATTTT. Translation gives CASSSTTEDTQYF.

This clonotype was detected a few times. V is TRBV20-1 and J is TRBJ2-7; tentatively, D is TRBD2 (7 bases). The CDR3 totals 15 residues. V lost 3 bases, J lost 0 bases, and 15 bases lay in between. Germline lookup yields CDR1 DFQATT and CDR2 SNEGSKA (reference sequence). The CDR3: CSASFVGGLSYEQYF. For the CDR3, the DNA is TGCAGTGCTAGTTTCGTGGGGGGGCTCTCCTACGAGCAGTACTTC.

V usage is TRBV20-1 and J usage is TRBJ2-2; TRBD2 matches at 7 bases. This CDR3 region has 17 residues. The germline V gene encodes CDR1 DFQATT and CDR2 SNEGSKA (reference sequence). The V and J ends lost 1 base and 6 bases, in that order; junction bases with no gene match: 14. In DNA, the CDR3 is TGCAGTGCTAGAGTCGGAACTAGCGATGTCGTTGCCGGGGAGCTGTTTTTT. It specifies CSARVGTSDVVAGELFF.

This rearrangement joins TRBV14 to TRBJ2-3; 7 positions match TRBD1. Per the germline V gene, CDR1 is SGHDN and CDR2 is FVKESK. The CDR3 is 16 amino acids. The V segment lost 3 bases and the J segment 3 bases; nucleotides outside the gene matches: 9. The CDR3: CASSHYRQGGTDTQYF. The CDR3 DNA follows: TGTGCCAGCAGCCATTACAGACAGGGCGGAACAGATACGCAGTATTTT.

This clonotype was counted a few times. This rearrangement joins TRBV29-1 to TRBJ2-7; 7 bases are a match to TRBD2. The V gene end was trimmed by 7 bases and the J gene end by 0 bases; junction bases not matched to a gene: 9. This CDR3 has 14 amino acids. Germline CDR1 is SQVTM and CDR2 is ANQGSEA. This CDR3 is CSAGGGRSSYEQYF. CDR3 sequence (DNA): TGCAGCGCCGGGGGAGGGAGGAGCTCCTACGAGCAGTACTTC.

V and J are TRBV18 and TRBJ2-7; 9 nucleotides line up with TRBD1. The CDR3 is made up of 15 amino acids. The J segment lost 3 bases and the V segment lost 3 bases, leaving 6 bases of the junction unmatched. The germline V gene encodes CDR1 KGHSH and CDR2 LQKENI. The CDR3 DNA reads TGTGCCAGCTCACCGGGACAGGGAAACCTCTACGAGCAGTACTTC. Its protein product is CASSPGQGNLYEQYF. The whole variable domain, filled in from reference TRBV18 and TRBJ2-7, reads NAGVMQNPRHLVRRRGQEARLRCSPMKGHSHVYWYRQLPEEGLKFMVYLQKENIIDESGMPKERFSAEFPKEGPSILRIQQVVRGDSAAYFCASSPGQGNLYEQYFGPGTRLTVT.

This clonotype was seen at least ten times. V is TRBV5-5 and J is TRBJ1-2; D possibly corresponds to TRBD1 (6 bases). Trimming took off 4 bases at V and 3 bases at J, with 10 bases between the two ends. This CDR3 region has 13 residues. Germline CDR1 and CDR2: SGHKS and YYEKEE (reference sequence). The CDR3: CASSPPGDYGYTF. DNA of the CDR3: TGTGCCAGCAGCCCCCCAGGGGACTATGGCTACACCTTC.